Many counts were recorded for the clone carrying this T cell receptor beta chain. What it binds is unknown. TCRdb used MiXCR to reprocess the 5' RACE reads, holding one entry per CDR3 protein. Of about 82,000 distinct CDR3 sequences listed, roughly 13% are singletons. Germline CDR1 and CDR2: SNHLY and FYNNEI. The CDR3 is 12 residues long. Trimming took off 4 bases at V and 4 bases at J, with 5 bases between the two ends. The entry originates in a study of spatial heterogeneity in lung cancer. The time point is: sample taken at primary tumor resection. The authors sequenced whole RNA from tumor, nontumor lung or frozen PBMC without sorting. Around 68 TRACERx patients with early, untreated non-small cell lung cancer donated samples. Notes on the study in general: Relative to follow-up, resection was when ubiquitous expanded tumor TCRs appeared more in blood.

The sequencing here drew on PBMCs, taken at surgery. The rearrangement links TRBV2 to TRBJ2-1; D gene ambiguous. The TCR originated in a male donor with early-stage non-small cell lung cancer. The CDR3 here is CASSGAYNEQFF. CDR3 coding DNA: TGTGCCAGCAGTGGCGCTTACAATGAGCAGTTCTTC.